The clone carrying this T cell receptor beta chain was seen more than once but under ten times. Its specificity is not known. The record originates from a study of early T cells in non-severe SARS-CoV-2 infection. CDR3 length equals 14 residues. CDR1 is SEHNR, CDR2 FQNEAQ, per germline (reference sequence). Trimming stripped 5 bases from V and 5 bases from J, with 15 bases between. Regarding the study as a whole: Reliance on VDJdb matching favored anti-spike CD8 responses; private and CD4 specificities were missed.

TCRdb re-called the 5' RACE reads with MiXCR, one entry per CDR3 protein. The table includes tens of thousands of distinct CDR3 sequences, around 18% detected once. The chain couples TRBV7-9 to TRBJ2-5; D possibly corresponds to TRBD2 (7 bases). The input for sequencing was whole blood, taken at baseline. The sequence derives from an adult who was a healthcare worker with PCR-confirmed SARS-CoV-2 infection or an uninfected control (not recorded which). CDR3 sequence reads: CASSHPRGAETQYF. In nucleotides, the CDR3 is TGTGCCAGCAGCCACCCCCGGGGGGCCGAGACCCAGTACTTC.